Reported below is one TCR beta chain. Antigen: not known. TCRdb re-called the reads through MiXCR, storing one row per CDR3 protein. Of about 300,000 distinct CDR3 sequences listed, roughly 23% are singletons. These data belong to a study of T cell repertoires in cytomegalovirus infection. The overall study: Public TCR beta signature analysis indicated the presence of both CMV infection and matching HLA type.

CDR1 and CDR2 from the germline V gene are SGHNT and YYREEE (reference sequence). The CDR3 has 15 amino acids. V lost 4 bases to trimming and J lost 4 bases; unmatched junction nucleotides: 9. Findings and caveats of the study: Using cumulative public TCR beta family frequency, the authors identified those who carried CMV together with the relevant HLA. The ex vivo response was dominated by HLA-C-restricted CMV-specific TCR beta clonotypes.

This chain links TRBV5-4 with TRBJ2-5; the match to TRBD2 covers 8 bases. The receptor was derived from a human donor in good health (CMV status not recorded). Some clones in this sample may be carry-over from other donors' samples. Sequencing input: PBMCs. The CDR3 loop is CASSPSGGRTETQYF. DNA for the CDR3: TGTGCCAGCAGCCCCAGCGGGGGCCGCACAGAGACCCAGTACTTC.